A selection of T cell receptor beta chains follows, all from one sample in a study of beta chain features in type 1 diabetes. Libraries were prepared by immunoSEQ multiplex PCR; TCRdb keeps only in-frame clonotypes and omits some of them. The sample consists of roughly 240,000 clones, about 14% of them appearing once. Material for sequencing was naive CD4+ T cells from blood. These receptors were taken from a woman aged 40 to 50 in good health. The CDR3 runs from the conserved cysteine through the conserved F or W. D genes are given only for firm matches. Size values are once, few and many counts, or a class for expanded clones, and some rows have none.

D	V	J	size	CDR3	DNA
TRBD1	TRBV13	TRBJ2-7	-	CASSLVGRGHYEQYF	TGTGCCAGCAGCTTAGTAGGCAGGGGGCACTACGAGCAGTACTTC
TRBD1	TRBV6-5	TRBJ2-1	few	CASSRDRGAHEQFF	TGTGCCAGCAGCCGGGACAGGGGAGCTCATGAGCAGTTCTTC
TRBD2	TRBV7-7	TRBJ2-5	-	CASSGGPGTQYF	TGTGCTAGCAGCGGGGGCCCGGGGACCCAGTACTTC
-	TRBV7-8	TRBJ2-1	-	CASSLSQNEQFF	TGTGCCAGCAGCTTAAGTCAGAATGAGCAGTTCTTC
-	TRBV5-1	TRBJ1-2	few	CASSLGGITHGYTF	TGCGCCAGCAGCTTGGGGGGCATTACCCATGGCTACACCTTC
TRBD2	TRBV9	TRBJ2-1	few	CASSVGLAGGRGNEQFF	TGTGCCAGCAGCGTAGGGCTAGCGGGGGGGAGGGGGAATGAGCAGTTCTTC
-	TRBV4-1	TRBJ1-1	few	CASSHLGNTEAFF	TGCGCCAGCAGCCACCTCGGGAACACTGAAGCTTTCTTT
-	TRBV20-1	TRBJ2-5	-	CSARDVGYQYF	TGCAGTGCTAGGGATGTGGGCTACCAGTACTTC
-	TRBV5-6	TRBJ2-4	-	CASSLRAGGNIQYF	TGTGCCAGCAGCTTGAGGGCAGGGGGGAACATTCAGTACTTC
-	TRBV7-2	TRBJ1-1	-	CASSLVSQIRAEAFF	TGTGCCAGCAGCTTAGTGTCGCAAATCAGGGCTGAAGCTTTCTTT
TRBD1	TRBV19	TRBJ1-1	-	CASSRDRGGNTEAFF	TGTGCCAGTAGTAGGGACAGGGGAGGGAACACTGAAGCTTTCTTT
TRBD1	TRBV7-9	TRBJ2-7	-	CASSLGDRVYEQYF	TGTGCCAGCAGCTTGGGGGACAGAGTATACGAGCAGTACTTC
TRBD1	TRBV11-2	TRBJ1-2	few	CASSATGDLTYGYTF	TGTGCCAGCAGCGCAACAGGGGACCTGACTTATGGCTACACCTTC
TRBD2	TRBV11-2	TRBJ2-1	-	CASSSWTSGAGNEQFF	TGTGCCAGCAGCTCATGGACTAGCGGGGCTGGAAATGAGCAGTTCTTC
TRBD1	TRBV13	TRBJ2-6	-	CASSPQGAFSGANVLTF	TGTGCCAGCAGCCCCCAGGGGGCCTTCTCTGGGGCCAACGTCCTGACTTTC